The 21 T cell receptor beta chains listed next were all sequenced from one sample in a study of blood T cells in healthy people across ages. With a J-beta primer mix and a sample-barcoded 5' primer, a second PCR ran roughly 6 to 11 cycles. TCRdb re-analysed the 5' RACE reads in MiXCR, keeping a single row per CDR3 protein. The sample contains approximately 940,000 distinct CDR3 sequences, roughly 43% of which appear only once. The source material was blood. These receptors originate from a man aged 30 to 45 in good health.

The rearrangement links TRBV10-3 to TRBJ1-6, with TRBD1 as a possible D gene (5 bases). Trimming took off 4 bases at V and 5 bases at J, with 9 bases between the two ends. Looked up from germline, CDR1 is ENHRY and CDR2 is SYGVKD. CDR3 length equals 14 residues. CDR3 sequence (DNA): TGTGCCATCAGTGGGGGGGTAGATAATTCACCCCTCCACTTT. This translates into CAISGGVDNSPLHF.

There are a few counts of this clonotype. This chain links TRBV20-1 with TRBJ1-1, with D maybe TRBD1 (6 bases). Trimming pared 6 bases from V and 8 bases from J, leaving 19 bases between. The CDR3 runs to 13 residues. Looked up from germline, CDR1 is DFQATT and CDR2 is SNEGSKA (reference sequence). The CDR3 bases are TGCAGTGCGCCGACCACAGGGAGTTCCGAAGCTTTCTTT. It specifies CSAPTTGSSEAFF.

This chain uses TRBV27 with TRBJ2-5, with a possible D match to TRBD2 (5 bases). This CDR3 has 16 amino acids. The germline V gene encodes CDR1 MNHEY and CDR2 SMNVEV (reference sequence). V was trimmed by 0 bases and J by 1 base, leaving 12 bases between them. The CDR3 here is CASSLSTPRGQETQYF. As DNA, the CDR3 is TGTGCCAGCAGTTTATCGACACCCCGGGGCCAAGAGACCCAGTACTTC.

This chain connects TRBV4-1 to TRBJ1-6; 7 positions match TRBD1. The CDR3 has 16 amino acids. Germline-derived CDR1 and CDR2 are MGHRA and YSYEKL. V shed 0 bases and J 9 bases; nucleotides not matched to a gene: 8. The CDR3 loop reads CASSQDDQGGSSPLHF. Here the CDR3 DNA reads TGCGCCAGCAGCCAAGATGACCAGGGGGGAAGTTCACCCCTCCACTTT.

This clonotype has a handful of counts. The chain carries TRBV4-3 and TRBJ2-3; no definite D call. Per germline, CDR1 LGHNA and CDR2 YSLEER. The CDR3 extends over 16 amino acids. Trimming stripped 4 bases from V and 4 bases from J, with 18 bases between. The CDR3 here is CASSLEARLFADTQYF. In DNA, the CDR3 is TGCGCCAGCAGCCTAGAAGCACGACTTTTTGCAGATACGCAGTATTTT.

This clonotype appeared a few times. The chain combines TRBV7-2 with TRBJ2-3; D might be TRBD2 (6 bases). V was shortened by 7 bases and J by 1 base, with 15 bases between the two germline ends. This CDR3 is built from 15 residues. CDR1 is SGHTA and CDR2 is FQGNSA in the germline V gene. The CDR3 DNA sequence: TGTGCCAGCACCCGGCCGGGGGTCGGCACAGATACGCAGTATTTT. This translates into CASTRPGVGTDTQYF.

This clonotype was picked up a small number of times. The V gene is TRBV7-2, the J gene TRBJ2-3; D may be TRBD1 (8 bases). This CDR3 is 15 amino acids long. Germline loops: CDR1 SGHTA, CDR2 FQGNSA. Trimming shortened V by 1 base and J by 11 bases, and 19 bases separated the two germline ends. The CDR3 is CASSLDLQGGMMQYF. For the CDR3, the DNA is TGTGCCAGCAGCTTAGACTTACAGGGGGGGATGATGCAGTATTTT.

The gene calls are TRBV21-1 and TRBJ2-4; the table's D call of TRBD1 was not tested on the DNA. TRBV21-1 is deemed a pseudogene. This CDR3 is 16 amino acids long. The CDR3 coding sequence is TGTGCCAGCAGCAAATCGGTCAGGGGAGCCAAAAACATTCAGTACTTC. Translated, it gives CASSKSVRGAKNIQYF.

Worth noting for this clonotype: The junction does not match germline at one end; this may be a read error. The chain links TRBV12-3 or TRBV12-4 to TRBJ2-3; D is uncertain. The CDR3 spans 12 residues. CDR3 nucleotides: TGTGCCAGCAGTCCGTTGGTTGGTACGCGGTATTTT. Its protein product is CASSPLVGTRYF.

This clonotype turned up a few times. V gene TRBV15 combines with J gene TRBJ1-2, with D hard to call. V was pared by 0 bases and J by 4 bases, with 15 bases between. The CDR3 consists of 16 residues. The germline V gene has CDR1 LNHNV and CDR2 YYDKDF (reference sequence). CDR3 amino acids: CATSRDVARRSYGYTF. The CDR3 nucleotides read TGTGCCACCAGCAGAGATGTGGCCAGGCGTAGCTATGGCTACACCTTC. Filled out from reference TRBV15 and TRBJ1-2, the complete variable domain reads DAMVIQNPRYQVTQFGKPVTLSCSQTLNHNVMYWYQQKSSQAPKLLFHYYDKDFNNEADTPDNFQSRRPNTSFCFLDIRSPGLGDTAMYLCATSRDVARRSYGYTFGSGTRLTVV.

This clonotype was seen only a few times. The rearrangement joins TRBV9 to TRBJ2-5; D possibly corresponds to TRBD2 (6 bases). Trimming shortened V by 0 bases and J by 0 bases, and 9 bases separated the two germline ends. The germline V gene encodes CDR1 SGDLS and CDR2 YYNGEE. CDR3 length equals 15 residues. Here the CDR3 reads CASSVGGAHQETQYF. CDR3 bases: TGTGCCAGCAGCGTAGGCGGGGCCCACCAAGAGACCCAGTACTTC.

V and J are TRBV20-1 and TRBJ1-5; a weak D match, TRBD1 (6 bases). Germline V gene lookup returns CDR1 DFQATT and CDR2 SNEGSKA (reference sequence). The V and J ends lost 3 bases and 6 bases respectively, with 12 bases between them. The CDR3 runs to 13 residues. The CDR3, as DNA: TGCAGTGCTAGGGCAGGGGAGATTCAGCCCCAGCATTTT. Its protein product is CSARAGEIQPQHF.

This clonotype has just a few counts. V usage is TRBV20-1 and J usage is TRBJ2-1; 10 bases are shared with TRBD2. Germline loops: CDR1 DFQATT, CDR2 SNEGSKA (reference sequence). This CDR3 contains 15 residues. V was clipped by 5 bases and J by 6 bases; unmatched bases: 10. CDR3 sequence reads: CSAQRPAGGGNEQFF. The CDR3 nucleotides read TGCAGTGCTCAGAGACCAGCGGGGGGGGGCAATGAGCAGTTCTTC.

This clonotype has a handful of counts. The gene calls are TRBV6-5 and TRBJ2-7, with 9 bases fitting TRBD2. The CDR3 length is 14 residues. Unmatched junction bases numbered 6, after V lost 6 bases and J lost 3 bases. Looked up from germline, CDR1 is MNHEY and CDR2 is SVGAGI. The CDR3 bases are TGTGCCAGCAGCCTCGGGACTAGCATCTACGAGCAGTACTTC. Amino acids: CASSLGTSIYEQYF.

The V gene is TRBV13, the J gene TRBJ2-7; tentative D call: TRBD2 (6 bases). V dropped 5 bases and J dropped 3 bases, with 14 bases sitting between them. The V gene's germline CDR1 is PRHDT and CDR2 FYEKMQ (reference sequence). The CDR3 has 14 amino acids. CDR3 bases: TGTGCCAGCAGCCGGGGACTGGGAAACTACGAGCAGTACTTC. Translating it yields CASSRGLGNYEQYF.

J is TRBJ2-7 and V is TRBV29-1, with D tentatively TRBD1 or TRBD2 (5 bases each). Germline loops: CDR1 SQVTM, CDR2 ANQGSEA. V shed 5 bases and J shed 3 bases, with 20 bases lying between them. The CDR3 has 15 amino acids. CDR3 amino acids: CSVTGQGAAYYEQYF. CDR3 bases: TGCAGCGTTACCGGGCAGGGAGCCGCGTACTACGAGCAGTACTTC.

This chain connects TRBV20-1 to TRBJ2-7, with 9 positions matching TRBD1. The J call is in doubt because the DNA end fits TRBJ2-5 better. Germline-derived CDR1 and CDR2 are DFQATT and SNEGSKA (reference sequence). The CDR3 covers 14 residues. The CDR3 DNA reads TGCAGTGCTAAGCCGGGACAGGGTATGCAGACCCAGTACTTC. Its translation is CSAKPGQGMQTQYF.

Turning to this clonotype: At one boundary the junction diverges from the germline segment, which might be a read error. This rearrangement joins TRBV3-1 to TRBJ2-3, with D perhaps matching TRBD1 or TRBD2 (5 bases each). CDR3 length equals 13 residues. Germline CDR1 and CDR2: LGHDT and YNNKEL (reference sequence). CDR3 nucleotides: TGTGCCGGCAGCCATCTAGCAGGGGATACGCAGTATTTT. It encodes CAGSHLAGDTQYF.

This chain connects TRBV5-5 to TRBJ2-7; 7 nucleotides align to TRBD1. Trimming at V came to 4 bases and at J to 2 bases, leaving 9 bases not matched to a gene. CDR3 size: 15 residues. CDR1 is SGHKS and CDR2 is YYEKEE in the germline V gene (reference sequence). For the CDR3, the DNA is TGTGCCAGCAGCCTGCACGCAGGGGGAACCTACGAGCAGTACTTC. Protein sequence: CASSLHAGGTYEQYF.

The chain combines TRBV7-2 with TRBJ2-7, with 7 bases identical to TRBD1. The CDR3 totals 12 residues. The junction had 7 bases not matched to a gene; V was cut back by 5 bases and J by 9 bases. The V gene's germline CDR1 is SGHTA and CDR2 FQGNSA. As DNA, the CDR3 is TGTGCCAGCAGCGCCCGACAGGGTTGGCAGTACTTC. This codes for CASSARQGWQYF.

The chain employs TRBV2 and TRBJ2-1, with 9 nucleotides matching TRBD2. V lost 3 bases, J lost 8 bases, and 5 bases stayed unmatched. CDR1 and CDR2 from the germline V gene are SNHLY and FYNNEI. The CDR3 totals 14 residues. CDR3 coding DNA: TGTGCCAGCAGTGAGGATAGCGGGAGTCATGAGCAGTTCTTC. This translates into CASSEDSGSHEQFF.